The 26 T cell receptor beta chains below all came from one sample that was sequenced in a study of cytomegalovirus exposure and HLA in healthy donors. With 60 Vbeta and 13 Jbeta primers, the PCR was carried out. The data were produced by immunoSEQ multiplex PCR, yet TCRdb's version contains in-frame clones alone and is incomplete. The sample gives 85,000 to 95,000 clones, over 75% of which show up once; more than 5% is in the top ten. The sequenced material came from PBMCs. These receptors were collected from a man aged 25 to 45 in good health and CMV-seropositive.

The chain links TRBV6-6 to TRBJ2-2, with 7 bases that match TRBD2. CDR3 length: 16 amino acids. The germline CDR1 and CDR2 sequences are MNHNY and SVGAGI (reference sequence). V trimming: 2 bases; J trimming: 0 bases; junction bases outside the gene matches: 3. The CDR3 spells CASSYGLAANTGELFF. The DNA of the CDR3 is TGTGCCAGCAGTTACGGGCTAGCGGCGAACACCGGGGAGCTGTTTTTT.

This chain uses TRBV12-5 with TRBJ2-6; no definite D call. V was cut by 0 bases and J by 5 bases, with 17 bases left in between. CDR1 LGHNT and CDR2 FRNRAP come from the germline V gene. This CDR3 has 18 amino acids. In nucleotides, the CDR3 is TGTGCTAGTGGTTTGGTACCCGACGGAGAGGCTAGGGCCAACGTCCTGACTTTC. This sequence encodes CASGLVPDGEARANVLTF.

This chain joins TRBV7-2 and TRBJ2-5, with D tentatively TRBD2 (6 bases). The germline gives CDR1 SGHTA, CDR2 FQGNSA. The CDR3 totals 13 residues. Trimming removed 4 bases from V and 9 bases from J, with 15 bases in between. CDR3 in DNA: TGTGCCAGCAGCTCTACGACCGAGCGGGCCCAGTACTTC. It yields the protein CASSSTTERAQYF. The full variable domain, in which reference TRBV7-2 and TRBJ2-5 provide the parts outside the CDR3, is GAGVSQSPSNKVTEKGKDVELRCDPISGHTALYWYRQSLGQGLEFLIYFQGNSAPDKSGLPSDRFSAERTGGSVSTLTIQRTQQEDSAVYLCASSSTTERAQYFGPGTRLLVL.

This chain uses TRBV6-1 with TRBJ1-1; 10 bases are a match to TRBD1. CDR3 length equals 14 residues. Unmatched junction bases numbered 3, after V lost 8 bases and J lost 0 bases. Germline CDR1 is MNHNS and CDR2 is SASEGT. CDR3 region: CASGDRGLNTEAFF. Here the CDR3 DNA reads TGTGCCAGCGGGGACAGGGGCTTGAACACTGAAGCTTTCTTT.

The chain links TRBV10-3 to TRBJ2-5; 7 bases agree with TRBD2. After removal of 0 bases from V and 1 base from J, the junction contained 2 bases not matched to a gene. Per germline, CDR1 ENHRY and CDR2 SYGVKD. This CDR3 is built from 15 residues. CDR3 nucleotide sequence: TGTGCCATCAGTGAGTCAGCGGGAACCCAAGAGACCCAGTACTTC. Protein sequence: CAISESAGTQETQYF.

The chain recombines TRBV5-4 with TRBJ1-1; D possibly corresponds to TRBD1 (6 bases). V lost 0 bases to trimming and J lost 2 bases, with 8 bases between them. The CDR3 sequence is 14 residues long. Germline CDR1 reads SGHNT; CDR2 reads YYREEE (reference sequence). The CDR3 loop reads CASSLGGRNTEAFF. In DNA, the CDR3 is TGTGCCAGCAGCTTGGGGGGGCGCAACACTGAAGCTTTCTTT.

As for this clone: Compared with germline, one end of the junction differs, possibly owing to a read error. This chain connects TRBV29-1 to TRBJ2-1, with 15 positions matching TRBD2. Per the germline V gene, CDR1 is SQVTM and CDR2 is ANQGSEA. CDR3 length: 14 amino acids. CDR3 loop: CSVEGLAGGDEQFF. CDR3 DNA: TGCAGCGTAGAAGGACTAGCGGGAGGGGACGAGCAGTTCTTC.

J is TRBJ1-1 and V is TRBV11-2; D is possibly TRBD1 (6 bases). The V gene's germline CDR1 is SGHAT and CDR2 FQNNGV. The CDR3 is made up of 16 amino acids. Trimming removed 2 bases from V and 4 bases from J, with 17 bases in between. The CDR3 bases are TGTGCCAGCAGCTTACCACGGAGGGGGGGTTTCACTGAAGCTTTCTTT. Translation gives CASSLPRRGGFTEAFF. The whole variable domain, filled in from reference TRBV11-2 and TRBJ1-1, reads EAGVAQSPRYKIIEKRQSVAFWCNPISGHATLYWYQQILGQGPKLLIQFQNNGVVDDSQLPKDRFSAERLKGVDSTLKIQPAKLEDSAVYLCASSLPRRGGFTEAFFGQGTRLTVV.

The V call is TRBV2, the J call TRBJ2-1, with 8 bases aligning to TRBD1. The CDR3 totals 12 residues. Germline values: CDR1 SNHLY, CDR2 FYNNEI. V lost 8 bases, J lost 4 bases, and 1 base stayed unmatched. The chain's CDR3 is CASRQGYNEQFF. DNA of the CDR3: TGTGCCAGCCGACAGGGGTACAATGAGCAGTTCTTC.

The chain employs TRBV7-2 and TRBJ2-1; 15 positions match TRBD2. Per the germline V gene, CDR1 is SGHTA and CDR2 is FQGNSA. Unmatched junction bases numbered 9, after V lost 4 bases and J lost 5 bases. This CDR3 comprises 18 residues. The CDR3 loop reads CASSYDWTSGGADNEQFF. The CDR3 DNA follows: TGTGCCAGCAGCTACGACTGGACTAGCGGGGGGGCTGACAATGAGCAGTTCTTC.

In nucleotides, the CDR3 is TGTGCCAGCAGCCCTAGGGTAGCGGGAGGGCCAGATACGCAGTATTTT. Amino acids: CASSPRVAGGPDTQYF. V and J are TRBV5-4 and TRBJ2-3, with TRBD2 matching 11 bases. V lost 4 bases and J lost 4; bases outside the gene matches: 8. CDR3 length: 16 amino acids. Germline assignment: CDR1 SGHNT and CDR2 YYREEE (reference sequence). Drawing the rest from reference TRBV5-4 and TRBJ2-3, the complete variable domain is ETGVTQSPTHLIKTRGQQVTLRCSSQSGHNTVSWYQQALGQGPQFIFQYYREEENGRGNFPPRFSGLQFPNYSSELNVNALELDDSALYLCASSPRVAGGPDTQYFGPGTRLTVL.

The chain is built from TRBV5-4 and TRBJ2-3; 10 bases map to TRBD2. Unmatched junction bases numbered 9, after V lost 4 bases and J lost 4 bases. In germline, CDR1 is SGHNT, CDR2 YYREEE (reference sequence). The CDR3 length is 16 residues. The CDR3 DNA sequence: TGTGCCAGCAGCCCGCTAGCGGGAGTCTTATCAGATACGCAGTATTTT. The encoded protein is CASSPLAGVLSDTQYF.

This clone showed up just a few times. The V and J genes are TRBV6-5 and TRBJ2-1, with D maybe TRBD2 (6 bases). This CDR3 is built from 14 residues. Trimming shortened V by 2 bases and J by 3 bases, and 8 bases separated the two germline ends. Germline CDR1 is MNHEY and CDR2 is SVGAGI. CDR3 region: CASSYKGLYNEQFF. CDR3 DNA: TGTGCCAGCAGTTACAAGGGACTCTACAATGAGCAGTTCTTC.

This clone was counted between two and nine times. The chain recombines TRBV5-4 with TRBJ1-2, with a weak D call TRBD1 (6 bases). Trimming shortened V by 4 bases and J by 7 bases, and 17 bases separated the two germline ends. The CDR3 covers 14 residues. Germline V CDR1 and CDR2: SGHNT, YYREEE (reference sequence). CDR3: CASSPKGGRAGYTF. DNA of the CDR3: TGTGCCAGCAGCCCGAAGGGGGGGCGCGCTGGCTACACCTTC.

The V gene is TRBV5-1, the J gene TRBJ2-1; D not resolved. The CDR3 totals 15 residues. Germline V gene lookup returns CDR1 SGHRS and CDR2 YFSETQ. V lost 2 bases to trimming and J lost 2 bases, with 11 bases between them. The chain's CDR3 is CASSFTPSPYNEQFF. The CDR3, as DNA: TGCGCCAGCAGCTTCACTCCCTCCCCCTACAATGAGCAGTTCTTC. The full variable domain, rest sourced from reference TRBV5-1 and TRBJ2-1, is KAGVTQTPRYLIKTRGQQVTLSCSPISGHRSVSWYQQTPGQGLQFLFEYFSETQRNKGNFPGRFSGRQFSNSRSEMNVSTLELGDSALYLCASSFTPSPYNEQFFGPGTRLTVL.

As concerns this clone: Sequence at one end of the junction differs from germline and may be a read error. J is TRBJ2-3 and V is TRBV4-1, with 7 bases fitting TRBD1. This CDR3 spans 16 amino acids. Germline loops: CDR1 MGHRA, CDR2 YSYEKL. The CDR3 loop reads CTSSRSTGLLTDTQYF. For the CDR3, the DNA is TGCACCAGCAGCCGCTCGACAGGGCTCTTGACAGATACGCAGTATTTT.

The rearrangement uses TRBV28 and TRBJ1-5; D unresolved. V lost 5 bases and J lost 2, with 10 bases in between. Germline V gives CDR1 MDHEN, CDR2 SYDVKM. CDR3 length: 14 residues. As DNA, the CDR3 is TGTGCCAGCAGTCCTCCCGGGGGCAATCAGCCCCAGCATTTT. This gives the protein CASSPPGGNQPQHF.

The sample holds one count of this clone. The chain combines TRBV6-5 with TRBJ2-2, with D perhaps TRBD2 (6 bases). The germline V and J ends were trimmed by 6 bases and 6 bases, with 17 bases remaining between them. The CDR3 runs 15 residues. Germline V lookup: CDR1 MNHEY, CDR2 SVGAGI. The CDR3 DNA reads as TGTGCCAGCAGCCGGGACTCTGGGAATCCCGGGGAGCTGTTTTTT. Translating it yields CASSRDSGNPGELFF.

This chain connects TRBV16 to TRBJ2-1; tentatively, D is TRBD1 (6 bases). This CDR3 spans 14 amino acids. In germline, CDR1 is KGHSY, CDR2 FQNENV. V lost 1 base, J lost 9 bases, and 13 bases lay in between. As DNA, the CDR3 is TGTGCCAGCAGCCAATTTCAGGGGAAGAGTGAGCAGTTCTTC. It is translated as CASSQFQGKSEQFF.

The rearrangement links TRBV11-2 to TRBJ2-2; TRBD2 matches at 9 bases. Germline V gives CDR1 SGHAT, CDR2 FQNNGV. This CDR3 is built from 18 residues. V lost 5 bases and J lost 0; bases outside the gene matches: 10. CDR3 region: CASSRILAGTSNTGELFF. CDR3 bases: TGTGCCAGCAGCCGTATCCTAGCGGGAACTTCGAACACCGGGGAGCTGTTTTTT. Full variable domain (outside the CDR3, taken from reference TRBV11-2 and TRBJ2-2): EAGVAQSPRYKIIEKRQSVAFWCNPISGHATLYWYQQILGQGPKLLIQFQNNGVVDDSQLPKDRFSAERLKGVDSTLKIQPAKLEDSAVYLCASSRILAGTSNTGELFFGEGSRLTVL.

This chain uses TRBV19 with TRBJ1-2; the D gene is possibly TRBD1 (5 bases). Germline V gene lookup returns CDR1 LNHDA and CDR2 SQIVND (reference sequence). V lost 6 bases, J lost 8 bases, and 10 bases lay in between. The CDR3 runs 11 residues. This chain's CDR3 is CASRAGKGYTF. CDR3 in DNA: TGTGCCAGTAGGGCAGGGAAAGGCTACACCTTC.

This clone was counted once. The chain's CDR3 is CASSQASGGKETQYF. As DNA, the CDR3 is TGTGCCAGCAGCCAAGCAAGTGGGGGCAAGGAGACCCAGTACTTC. V usage is TRBV4-2 and J usage is TRBJ2-5; weak D call: TRBD1 (6 bases). The CDR3 extends over 15 amino acids. The germline V gene encodes CDR1 LGHNA and CDR2 YNFKEQ. Trimming cost V 1 base and J 5 bases, with 14 bases left between them.

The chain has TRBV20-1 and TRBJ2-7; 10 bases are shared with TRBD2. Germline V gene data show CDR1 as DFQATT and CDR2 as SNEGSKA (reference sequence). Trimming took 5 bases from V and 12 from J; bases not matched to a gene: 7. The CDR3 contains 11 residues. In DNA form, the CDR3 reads TGCAGTGCTTCTAGCGGGAGTTTATCGTACTTC. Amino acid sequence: CSASSGSLSYF.

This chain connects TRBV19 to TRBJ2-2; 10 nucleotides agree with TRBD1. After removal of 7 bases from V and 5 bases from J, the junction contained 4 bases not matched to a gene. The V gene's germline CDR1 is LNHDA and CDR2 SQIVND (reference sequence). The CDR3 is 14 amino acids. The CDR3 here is CASKGQGWTGELFF. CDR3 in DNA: TGTGCCAGTAAGGGACAGGGGTGGACCGGGGAGCTGTTTTTT.

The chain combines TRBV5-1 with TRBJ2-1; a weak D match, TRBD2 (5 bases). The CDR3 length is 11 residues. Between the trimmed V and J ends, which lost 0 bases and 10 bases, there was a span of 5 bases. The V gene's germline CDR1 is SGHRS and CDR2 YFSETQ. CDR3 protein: CASSLEREQFF. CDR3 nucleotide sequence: TGCGCCAGCAGCTTGGAGCGGGAGCAGTTCTTC.

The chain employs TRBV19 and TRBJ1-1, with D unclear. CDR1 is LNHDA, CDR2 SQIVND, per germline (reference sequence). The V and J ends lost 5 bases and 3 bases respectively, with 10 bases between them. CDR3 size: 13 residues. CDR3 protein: CASSAGGDTEAFF. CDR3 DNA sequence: TGTGCCAGTAGTGCGGGCGGAGACACTGAAGCTTTCTTT.